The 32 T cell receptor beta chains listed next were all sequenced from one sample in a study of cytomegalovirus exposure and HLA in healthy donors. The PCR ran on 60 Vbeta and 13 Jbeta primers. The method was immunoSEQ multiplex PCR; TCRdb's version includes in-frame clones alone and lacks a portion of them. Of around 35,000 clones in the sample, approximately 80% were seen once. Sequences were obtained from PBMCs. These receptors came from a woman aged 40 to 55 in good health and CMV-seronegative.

The CDR3 loop reads CASRVWGLDTEAFF. The CDR3 bases are TGCGCCAGCAGGGTCTGGGGGCTTGACACTGAAGCTTTCTTT. V usage is TRBV5-1 and J usage is TRBJ1-1, with TRBD1 as a possible D gene (6 bases). V lost 5 bases and J 3 bases, leaving 14 bases between the germline ends. Germline CDR1 SGHRS, CDR2 YFSETQ. This CDR3 has 14 amino acids.

CDR3 protein: CASSYILGVPGELFF. The DNA for the CDR3 is TGTGCCAGCAGTTACATCCTAGGTGTTCCCGGGGAGCTGTTTTTT. The J gene is TRBJ2-2, the V gene TRBV6-6; D gene uncertain. Germline CDR1 MNHNY, CDR2 SVGAGI (reference sequence). CDR3 length equals 15 residues. Trimming took off 2 bases at V and 6 bases at J, with 13 bases between the two ends.

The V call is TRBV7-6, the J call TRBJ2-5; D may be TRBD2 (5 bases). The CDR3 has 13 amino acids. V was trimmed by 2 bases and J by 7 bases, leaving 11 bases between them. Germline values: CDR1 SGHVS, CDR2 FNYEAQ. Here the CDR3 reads CASSLKREGTQYF. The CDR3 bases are TGTGCCAGCAGCTTAAAGAGGGAAGGGACCCAGTACTTC.

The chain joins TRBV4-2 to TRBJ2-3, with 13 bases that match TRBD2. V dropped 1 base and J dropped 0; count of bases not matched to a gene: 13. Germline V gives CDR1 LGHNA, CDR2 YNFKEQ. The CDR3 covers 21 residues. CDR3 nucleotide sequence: TGTGCCAGCAGCCAAGTCTCCGGGACTAGCGGGGAAATATCTAGCACAGATACGCAGTATTTT. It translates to CASSQVSGTSGEISSTDTQYF.

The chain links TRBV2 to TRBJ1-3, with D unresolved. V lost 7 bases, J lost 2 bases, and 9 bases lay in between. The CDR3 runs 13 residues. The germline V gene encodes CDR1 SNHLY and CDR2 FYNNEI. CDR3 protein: CASKIVPGNTIYF. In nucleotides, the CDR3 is TGTGCCAGCAAAATCGTCCCTGGAAACACCATATATTTT.

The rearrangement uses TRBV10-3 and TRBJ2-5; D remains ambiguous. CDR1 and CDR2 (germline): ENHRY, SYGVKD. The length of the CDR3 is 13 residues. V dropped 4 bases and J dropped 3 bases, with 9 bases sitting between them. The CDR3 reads CAISVSREETQYF. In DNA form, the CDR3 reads TGTGCCATCAGTGTATCTCGGGAAGAGACCCAGTACTTC.

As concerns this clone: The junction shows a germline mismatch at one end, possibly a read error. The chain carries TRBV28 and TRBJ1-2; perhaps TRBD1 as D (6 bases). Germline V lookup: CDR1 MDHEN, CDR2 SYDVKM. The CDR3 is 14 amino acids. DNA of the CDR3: TGTGCCAGCAGTTTACCCCAGGGGTGGTATGGCTATACCTTC. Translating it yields CASSLPQGWYGYTF.

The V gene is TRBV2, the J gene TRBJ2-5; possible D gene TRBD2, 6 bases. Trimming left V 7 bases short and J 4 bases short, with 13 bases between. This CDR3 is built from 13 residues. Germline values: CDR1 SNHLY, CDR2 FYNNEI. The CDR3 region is CASNGGGGETQYF. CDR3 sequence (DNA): TGTGCCAGCAATGGGGGAGGTGGAGAGACCCAGTACTTC. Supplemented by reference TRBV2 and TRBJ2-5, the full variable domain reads EPEVTQTPSHQVTQMGQEVILRCVPISNHLYFYWYRQILGQKVEFLVSFYNNEISEKSEIFDDQFSVERPDGSNFTLKIRSTKLEDSAMYFCASNGGGGETQYFGPGTRLLVL.

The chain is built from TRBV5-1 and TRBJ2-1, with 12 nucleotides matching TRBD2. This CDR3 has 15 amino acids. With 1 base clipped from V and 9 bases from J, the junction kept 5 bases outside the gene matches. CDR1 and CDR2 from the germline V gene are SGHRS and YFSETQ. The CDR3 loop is CASSLTSGGNSEQFF. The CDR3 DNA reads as TGCGCCAGCAGCTTGACTAGCGGGGGGAATAGTGAGCAGTTCTTC. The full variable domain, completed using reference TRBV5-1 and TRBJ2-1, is KAGVTQTPRYLIKTRGQQVTLSCSPISGHRSVSWYQQTPGQGLQFLFEYFSETQRNKGNFPGRFSGRQFSNSRSEMNVSTLELGDSALYLCASSLTSGGNSEQFFGPGTRLTVL.

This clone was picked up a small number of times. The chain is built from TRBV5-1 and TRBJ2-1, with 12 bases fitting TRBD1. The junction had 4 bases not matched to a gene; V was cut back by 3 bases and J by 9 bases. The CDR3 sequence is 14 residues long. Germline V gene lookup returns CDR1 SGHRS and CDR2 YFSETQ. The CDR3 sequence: CASSWGQGAREQFF. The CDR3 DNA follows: TGCGCCAGCAGCTGGGGACAGGGGGCGCGTGAGCAGTTCTTC.

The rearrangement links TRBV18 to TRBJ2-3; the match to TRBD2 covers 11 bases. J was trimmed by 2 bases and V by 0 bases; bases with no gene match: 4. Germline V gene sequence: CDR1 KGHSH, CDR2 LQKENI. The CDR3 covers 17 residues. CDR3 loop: CASSPPTSGGSTDTQYF. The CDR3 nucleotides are TGTGCCAGCTCACCACCAACTAGCGGGGGATCCACAGATACGCAGTATTTT.

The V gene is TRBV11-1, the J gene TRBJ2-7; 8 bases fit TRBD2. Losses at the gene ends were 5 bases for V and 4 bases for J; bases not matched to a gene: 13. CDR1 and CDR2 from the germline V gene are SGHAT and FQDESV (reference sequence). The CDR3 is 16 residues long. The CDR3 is CASSPAALAGIYEQYF. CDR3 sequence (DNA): TGTGCCAGCAGCCCTGCGGCGCTAGCGGGTATATACGAGCAGTACTTC. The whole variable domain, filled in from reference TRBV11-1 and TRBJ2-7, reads EAEVAQSPRYKITEKSQAVAFWCDPISGHATLYWYRQILGQGPELLVQFQDESVVDDSQLPKDRFSAERLKGVDSTLKIQPAELGDSAMYLCASSPAALAGIYEQYFGPGTRLTVT.

Here the CDR3 reads CASSQSSWGQYGYTF. The CDR3 bases are TGTGCCAGCAGCCAATCGTCATGGGGGCAGTACGGCTACACCTTC. The chain joins TRBV6-6 to TRBJ1-2; D possibly corresponds to TRBD1 (6 bases). Germline V lookup: CDR1 MNHNY, CDR2 SVGAGI (reference sequence). This CDR3 spans 15 amino acids. Trimming took off 6 bases at V and 8 bases at J, with 22 bases between the two ends.

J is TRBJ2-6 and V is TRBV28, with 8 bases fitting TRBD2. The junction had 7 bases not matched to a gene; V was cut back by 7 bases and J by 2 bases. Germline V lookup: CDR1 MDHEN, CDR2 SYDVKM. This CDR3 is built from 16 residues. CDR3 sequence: CASISRRGAGANVLTF. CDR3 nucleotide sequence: TGTGCCAGCATCTCCCGGCGGGGGGCTGGGGCCAACGTCCTGACTTTC.

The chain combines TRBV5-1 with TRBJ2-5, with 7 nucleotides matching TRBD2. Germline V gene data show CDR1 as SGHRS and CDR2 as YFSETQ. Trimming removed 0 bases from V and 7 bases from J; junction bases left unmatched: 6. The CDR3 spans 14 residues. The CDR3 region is CASSLDSGRATQYF. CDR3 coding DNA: TGCGCCAGCAGCTTGGACTCGGGGAGGGCGACCCAGTACTTC.

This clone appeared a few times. CDR3 sequence: CASSQDGTSLETQYF. CDR3 in DNA: TGCGCCAGCAGCCAAGACGGGACTAGCTTAGAGACCCAGTACTTC. J is TRBJ2-5 and V is TRBV4-1, with 9 bases matching TRBD2. Losses at the gene ends were 0 bases for V and 4 bases for J; bases not matched to a gene: 3. The germline V gene has CDR1 MGHRA and CDR2 YSYEKL. The CDR3 totals 15 residues.

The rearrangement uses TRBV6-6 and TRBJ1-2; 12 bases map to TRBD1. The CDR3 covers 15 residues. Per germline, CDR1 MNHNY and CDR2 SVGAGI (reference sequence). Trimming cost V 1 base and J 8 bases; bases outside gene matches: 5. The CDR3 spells CASSYLGQGARGYTF. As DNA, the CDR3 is TGTGCCAGCAGTTACTTGGGACAGGGGGCGCGGGGCTACACCTTC.

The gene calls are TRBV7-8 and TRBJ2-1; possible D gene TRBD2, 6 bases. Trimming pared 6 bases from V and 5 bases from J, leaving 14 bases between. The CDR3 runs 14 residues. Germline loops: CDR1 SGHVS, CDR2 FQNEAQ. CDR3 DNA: TGTGCCAGCAGTCCCCGGAGGGGCAACAATGAGCAGTTCTTC. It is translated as CASSPRRGNNEQFF.

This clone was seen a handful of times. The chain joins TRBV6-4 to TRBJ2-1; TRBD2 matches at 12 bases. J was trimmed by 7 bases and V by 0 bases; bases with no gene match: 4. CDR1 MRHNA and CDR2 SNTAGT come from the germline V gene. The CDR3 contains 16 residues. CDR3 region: CASSDSASGGANEQFF. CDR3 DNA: TGTGCCAGCAGTGACTCAGCTAGCGGGGGGGCAAATGAGCAGTTCTTC.

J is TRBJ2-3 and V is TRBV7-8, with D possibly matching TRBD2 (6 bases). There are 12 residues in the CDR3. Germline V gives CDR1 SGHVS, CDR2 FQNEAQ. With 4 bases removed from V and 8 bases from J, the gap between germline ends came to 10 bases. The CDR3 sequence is CASSSTSLTQYF. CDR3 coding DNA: TGTGCCAGCAGCTCCACTAGCCTTACGCAGTATTTT.

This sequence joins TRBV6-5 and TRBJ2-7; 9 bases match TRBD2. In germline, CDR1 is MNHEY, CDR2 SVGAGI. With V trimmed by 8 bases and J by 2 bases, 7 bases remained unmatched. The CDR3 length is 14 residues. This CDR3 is CASARTSVPYEQYV. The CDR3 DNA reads TGTGCCAGCGCTAGGACTAGCGTCCCCTACGAGCAGTACGTC.

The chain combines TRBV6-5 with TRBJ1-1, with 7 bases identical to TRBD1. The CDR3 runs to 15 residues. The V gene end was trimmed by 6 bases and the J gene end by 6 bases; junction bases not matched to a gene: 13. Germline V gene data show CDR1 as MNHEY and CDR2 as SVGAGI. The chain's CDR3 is CASRTPRGLGSEAFF. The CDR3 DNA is TGTGCCAGCAGGACACCGAGGGGGCTAGGTTCTGAAGCTTTCTTT.

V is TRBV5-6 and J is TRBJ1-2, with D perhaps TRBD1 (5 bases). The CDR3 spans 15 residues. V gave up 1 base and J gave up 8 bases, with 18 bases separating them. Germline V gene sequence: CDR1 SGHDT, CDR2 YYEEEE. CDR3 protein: CASSLLGAQGFGYTF. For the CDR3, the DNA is TGTGCCAGCAGCTTGTTGGGTGCTCAGGGTTTCGGCTACACCTTC.

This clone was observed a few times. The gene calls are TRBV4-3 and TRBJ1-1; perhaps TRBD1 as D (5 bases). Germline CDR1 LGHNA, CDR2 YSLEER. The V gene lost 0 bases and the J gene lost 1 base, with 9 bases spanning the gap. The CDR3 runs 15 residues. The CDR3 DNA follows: TGCGCCAGCAGCCAAGATCTAAGGGGGAACACTGAAGCTTTCTTT. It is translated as CASSQDLRGNTEAFF.

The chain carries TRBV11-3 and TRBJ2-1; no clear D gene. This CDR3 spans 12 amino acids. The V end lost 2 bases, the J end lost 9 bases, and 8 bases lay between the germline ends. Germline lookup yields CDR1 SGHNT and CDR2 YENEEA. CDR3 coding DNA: TGTGCCAGCAGCTTATCCGCTAGTGAGCAGTTCTTC. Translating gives CASSLSASEQFF.

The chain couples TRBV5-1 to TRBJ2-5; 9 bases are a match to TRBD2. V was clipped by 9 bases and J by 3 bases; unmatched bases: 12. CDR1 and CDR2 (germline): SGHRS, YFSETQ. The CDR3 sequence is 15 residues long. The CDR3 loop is CATSPQRGAEETQYF. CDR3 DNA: TGCGCCACCTCGCCCCAGCGGGGGGCGGAAGAGACCCAGTACTTC.

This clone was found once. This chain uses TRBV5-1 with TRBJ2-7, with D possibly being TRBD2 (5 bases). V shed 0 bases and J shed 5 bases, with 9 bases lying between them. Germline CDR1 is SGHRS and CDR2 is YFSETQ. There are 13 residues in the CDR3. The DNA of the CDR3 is TGCGCCAGCAGCTTGGCGGGGAACAACGAGCAGTACTTC. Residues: CASSLAGNNEQYF.

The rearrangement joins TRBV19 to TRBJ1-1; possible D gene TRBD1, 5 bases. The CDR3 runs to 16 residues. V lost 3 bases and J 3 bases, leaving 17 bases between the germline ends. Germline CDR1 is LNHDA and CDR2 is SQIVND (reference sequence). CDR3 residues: CASSIFWGSGDTEAFF. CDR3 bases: TGTGCCAGTAGTATCTTCTGGGGCTCGGGAGACACTGAAGCTTTCTTT.

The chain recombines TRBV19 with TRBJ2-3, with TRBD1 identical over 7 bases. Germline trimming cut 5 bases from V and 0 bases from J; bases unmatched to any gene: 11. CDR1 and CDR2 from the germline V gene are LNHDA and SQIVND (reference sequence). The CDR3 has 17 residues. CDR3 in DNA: TGTGCCAGTAGTTCCTCCGGACAGGCACCCAGCACAGATACGCAGTATTTT. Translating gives CASSSSGQAPSTDTQYF.

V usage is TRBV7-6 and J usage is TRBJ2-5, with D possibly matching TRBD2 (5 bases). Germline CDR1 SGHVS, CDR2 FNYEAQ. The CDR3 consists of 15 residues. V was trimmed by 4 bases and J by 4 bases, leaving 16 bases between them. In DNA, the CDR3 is TGTGCCAGCAGCTCTGCCGGGGTAGCTGGAGAGACCCAGTACTTC. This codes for CASSSAGVAGETQYF. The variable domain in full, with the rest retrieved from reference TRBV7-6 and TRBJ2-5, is GAGVSQSPRYKVTKRGQDVALRCDPISGHVSLYWYRQALGQGPEFLTYFNYEAQQDKSGLPNDRFSAERPEGSISTLTIQRTEQRDSAMYRCASSSAGVAGETQYFGPGTRLLVL.

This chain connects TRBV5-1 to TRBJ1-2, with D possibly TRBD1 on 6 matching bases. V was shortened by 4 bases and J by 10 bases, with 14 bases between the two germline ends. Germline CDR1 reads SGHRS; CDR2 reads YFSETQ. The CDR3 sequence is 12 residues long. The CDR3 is CASSIGTSDYTF. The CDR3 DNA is TGCGCCAGCAGCATCGGGACATCGGACTACACCTTC.

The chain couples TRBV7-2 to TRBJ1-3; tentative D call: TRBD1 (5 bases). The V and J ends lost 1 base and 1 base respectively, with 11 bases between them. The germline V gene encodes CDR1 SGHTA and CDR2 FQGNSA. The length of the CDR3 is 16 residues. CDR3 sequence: CASSLEGLLSGNTIYF. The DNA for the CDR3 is TGTGCCAGCAGCTTAGAGGGGCTACTATCTGGAAACACCATATATTTT.